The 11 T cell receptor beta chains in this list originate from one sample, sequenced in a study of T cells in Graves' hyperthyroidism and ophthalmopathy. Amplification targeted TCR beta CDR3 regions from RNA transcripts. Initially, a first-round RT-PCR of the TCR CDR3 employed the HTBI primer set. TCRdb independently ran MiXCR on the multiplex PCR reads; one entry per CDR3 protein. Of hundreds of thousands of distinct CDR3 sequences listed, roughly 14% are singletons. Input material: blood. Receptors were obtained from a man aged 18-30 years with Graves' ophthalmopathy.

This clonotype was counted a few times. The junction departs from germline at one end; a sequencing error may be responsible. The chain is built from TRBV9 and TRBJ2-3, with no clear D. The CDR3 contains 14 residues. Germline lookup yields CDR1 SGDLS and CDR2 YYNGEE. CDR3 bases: TGTACCAGCAGCGTCTATGATAGCACAGATACGCAGTATTTT. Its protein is CTSSVYDSTDTQYF. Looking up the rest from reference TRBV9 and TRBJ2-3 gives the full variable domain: DSGVTQTPKHLITATGQRVTLRCSPRSGDLSVYWYQQSLDQGLQFLIQYYNGEERAKGNILERFSAQQFPDLHSELNLSSLELGDSALYFCTSSVYDSTDTQYFGPGTRLTVL.

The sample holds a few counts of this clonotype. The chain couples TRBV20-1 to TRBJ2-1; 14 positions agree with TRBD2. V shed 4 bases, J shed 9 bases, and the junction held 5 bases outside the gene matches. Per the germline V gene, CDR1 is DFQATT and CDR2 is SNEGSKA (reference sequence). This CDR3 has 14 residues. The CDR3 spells CSAKGLAGVSEQFF. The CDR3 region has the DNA TGCAGTGCTAAGGGACTAGCGGGAGTAAGTGAGCAGTTCTTC.

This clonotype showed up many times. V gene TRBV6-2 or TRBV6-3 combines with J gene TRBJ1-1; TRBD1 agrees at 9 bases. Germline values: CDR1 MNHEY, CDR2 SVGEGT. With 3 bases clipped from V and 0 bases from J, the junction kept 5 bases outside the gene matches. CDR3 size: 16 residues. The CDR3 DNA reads TGTGCCAGCAGTTATTACAGGGGGCGGTTGAACACTGAAGCTTTCTTT. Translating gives CASSYYRGRLNTEAFF.

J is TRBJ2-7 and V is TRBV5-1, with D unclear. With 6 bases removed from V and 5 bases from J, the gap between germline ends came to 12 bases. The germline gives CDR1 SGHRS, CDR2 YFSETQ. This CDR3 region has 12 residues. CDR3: CASNWPGHEQYF. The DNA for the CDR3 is TGCGCCAGCAACTGGCCCGGCCACGAGCAGTACTTC.

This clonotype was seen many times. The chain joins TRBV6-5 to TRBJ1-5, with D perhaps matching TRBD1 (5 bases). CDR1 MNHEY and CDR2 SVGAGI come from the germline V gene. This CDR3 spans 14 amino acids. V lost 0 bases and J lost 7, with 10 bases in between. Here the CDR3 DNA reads TGTGCCAGCAGTTACTCCAGGGCCCAACAGCCCCAGCATTTT. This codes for CASSYSRAQQPQHF.

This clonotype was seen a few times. Here the CDR3 reads CASSVETSVSYNEQFF. The CDR3 region has the DNA TGTGCCAGCAGCGTAGAAACTAGCGTGTCCTACAATGAGCAGTTCTTC. The chain carries TRBV9 and TRBJ2-1; 7 bases are a match to TRBD2. Germline values: CDR1 SGDLS, CDR2 YYNGEE. Trimming took 0 bases from V and 1 from J; bases not matched to a gene: 4. The CDR3 runs 16 residues.

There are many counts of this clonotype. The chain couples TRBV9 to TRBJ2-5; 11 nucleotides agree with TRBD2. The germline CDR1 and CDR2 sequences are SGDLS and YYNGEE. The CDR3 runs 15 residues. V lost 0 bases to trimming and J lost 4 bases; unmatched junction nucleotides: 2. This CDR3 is CASSVAGLAGETQYF. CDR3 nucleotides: TGTGCCAGCAGCGTAGCAGGACTAGCGGGAGAGACCCAGTACTTC. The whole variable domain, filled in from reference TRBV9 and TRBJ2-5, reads DSGVTQTPKHLITATGQRVTLRCSPRSGDLSVYWYQQSLDQGLQFLIQYYNGEERAKGNILERFSAQQFPDLHSELNLSSLELGDSALYFCASSVAGLAGETQYFGPGTRLLVL.

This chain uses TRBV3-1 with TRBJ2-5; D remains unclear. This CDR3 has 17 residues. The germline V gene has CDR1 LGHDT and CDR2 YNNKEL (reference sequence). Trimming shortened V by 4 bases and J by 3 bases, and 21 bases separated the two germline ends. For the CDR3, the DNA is TGTGCCAGCAGCCGACCGCTGGGCGCCGGATATGAAGAGACCCAGTACTTC. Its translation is CASSRPLGAGYEETQYF.

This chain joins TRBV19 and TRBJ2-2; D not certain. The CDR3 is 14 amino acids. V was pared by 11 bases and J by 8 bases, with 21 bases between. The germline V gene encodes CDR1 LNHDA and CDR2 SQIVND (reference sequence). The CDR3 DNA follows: TGTGCCTCTAAGGACCTATCTAATCGGGGGGAGCTGTTTTTT. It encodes CASKDLSNRGELFF.

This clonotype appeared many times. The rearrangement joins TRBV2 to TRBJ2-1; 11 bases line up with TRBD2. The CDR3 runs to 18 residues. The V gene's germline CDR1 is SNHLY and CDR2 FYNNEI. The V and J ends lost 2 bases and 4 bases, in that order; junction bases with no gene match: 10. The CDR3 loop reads CASSEPKAGTSGYNEQFF. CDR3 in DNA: TGTGCCAGCAGTGAACCTAAAGCCGGGACTAGCGGTTACAATGAGCAGTTCTTC.

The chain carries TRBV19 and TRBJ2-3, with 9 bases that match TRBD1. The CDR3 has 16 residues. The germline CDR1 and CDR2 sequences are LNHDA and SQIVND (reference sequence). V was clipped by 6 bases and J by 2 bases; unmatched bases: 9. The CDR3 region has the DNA TGTGCCAGTAGATCCGGGACAGGGCTGATCACAGATACGCAGTATTTT. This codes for CASRSGTGLITDTQYF.